What follows are 21 T cell receptor beta chains derived from one specimen sequenced in a study of blood T cell repertoires in COVID-19. TCRdb's table, derived via immunoSEQ multiplex PCR, lists solely in-frame clones and lacks some. The sample contains around 230,000 clones, 80% to 85% of which appear only once. Sequencing input: peripheral blood. These TCRs come from a man between 40 and 49 years old with acute or convalescent COVID-19.

V and J are TRBV12-3 or TRBV12-4 and TRBJ2-7; D is unresolved. Trimming shortened V by 4 bases and J by 2 bases, and 6 bases separated the two germline ends. The CDR3 has 12 residues. CDR3: CASSYDTYEQYF. The CDR3 coding sequence is TGTGCCAGCAGTTATGACACCTACGAGCAGTACTTC.

The chain couples TRBV30 to TRBJ1-5; 7 bases match TRBD1. Trimming cost V 1 base and J 7 bases; bases outside gene matches: 4. This CDR3 spans 13 amino acids. Germline V gene data show CDR1 as GTSNPN and CDR2 as SVGIG (reference sequence). The DNA for the CDR3 is TGTGCCTGGAGTGGACAGGGATACCAGCCCCAGCATTTT. Translating gives CAWSGQGYQPQHF.

The chain couples TRBV7-2 to TRBJ2-7; 10 bases map to TRBD1. CDR1 is SGHTA and CDR2 is FQGNSA in the germline V gene. The CDR3 runs to 16 residues. V trimming: 5 bases; J trimming: 4 bases; junction bases outside the gene matches: 11. The CDR3 nucleotides are TGTGCCAGCAGCGTACATACCGGGACAGGGGTTTACGAGCAGTACTTC. Its translation: CASSVHTGTGVYEQYF.

This chain connects TRBV5-1 to TRBJ2-2; D not resolved. The CDR3 has 16 amino acids. Between the trimmed V and J ends, which lost 0 bases and 2 bases, there was a span of 11 bases. Per the germline V gene, CDR1 is SGHRS and CDR2 is YFSETQ. CDR3 in amino acids: CASSLVGLVNTGELFF. The CDR3 DNA follows: TGCGCCAGCAGCTTGGTGGGCCTCGTAAACACCGGGGAGCTGTTTTTT.

This chain connects TRBV6-5 to TRBJ1-4; 7 bases align to TRBD1. In germline, CDR1 is MNHEY, CDR2 SVGAGI. The CDR3 runs 14 residues. The trim removed 5 bases at V and 5 bases at J, leaving 5 bases unmatched. Written as DNA, the CDR3 is TGTGCCAGCAGTCAGGGACAGCCAAATGAAAAACTGTTTTTT. Translation: CASSQGQPNEKLFF.

V gene TRBV27 combines with J gene TRBJ1-2, with 7 bases lining up with TRBD1. The CDR3 totals 13 residues. Germline lookup yields CDR1 MNHEY and CDR2 SMNVEV (reference sequence). The junction had 5 bases not matched to a gene; V was cut back by 8 bases and J by 2 bases. DNA of the CDR3: TGTGCCAGCGCCATGGGACAGAACTATGGCTACACCTTC. Its protein is CASAMGQNYGYTF.

The rearrangement uses TRBV7-9 and TRBJ2-1; 14 bases line up with TRBD2. J lost 8 bases, V lost 1 base, and 10 bases had no gene match. The CDR3 totals 18 residues. The germline V gene has CDR1 SEHNR and CDR2 FQNEAQ (reference sequence). CDR3 protein: CASSLVRLAGGSGDEQFF. The CDR3 DNA reads as TGTGCCAGCAGCTTAGTCCGACTAGCGGGAGGGTCGGGGGATGAGCAGTTCTTC.

The J gene is TRBJ1-2, the V gene TRBV5-4; TRBD1 aligns across 8 bases. CDR1 is SGHNT and CDR2 is YYREEE in the germline V gene (reference sequence). The CDR3 length is 15 residues. The V segment lost 2 bases and the J segment 1 base; nucleotides outside the gene matches: 4. The CDR3 DNA follows: TGTGCCAGCAGCTTTTCAGGGGGCTTTAACTATGGCTACACCTTC. This codes for CASSFSGGFNYGYTF.

The rearrangement uses TRBV7-9 and TRBJ1-3; 7 bases match TRBD1. V dropped 5 bases and J dropped 0; count of bases not matched to a gene: 4. This CDR3 contains 15 residues. Germline loops: CDR1 SEHNR, CDR2 FQNEAQ (reference sequence). The CDR3 sequence is CASSTDRASGNTIYF. In DNA form, the CDR3 reads TGTGCCAGCAGCACCGACAGGGCCTCTGGAAACACCATATATTTT.

This rearrangement joins TRBV2 to TRBJ2-2; 7 bases line up with TRBD2. Unmatched junction bases numbered 5, after V lost 6 bases and J lost 1 base. Germline CDR1 is SNHLY and CDR2 is FYNNEI. CDR3 length: 15 residues. DNA of the CDR3: TGTGCCAGCAGACCGGGACTAAGGAACACCGGGGAGCTGTTTTTT. Amino acid sequence: CASRPGLRNTGELFF. Filled out from reference TRBV2 and TRBJ2-2, the complete variable domain reads EPEVTQTPSHQVTQMGQEVILRCVPISNHLYFYWYRQILGQKVEFLVSFYNNEISEKSEIFDDQFSVERPDGSNFTLKIRSTKLEDSAMYFCASRPGLRNTGELFFGEGSRLTVL.

The J gene is TRBJ2-5, the V gene TRBV5-5, with TRBD2 as a possible D gene (6 bases). Germline CDR1 reads SGHKS; CDR2 reads YYEKEE (reference sequence). The CDR3 totals 14 residues. Trimming left V 2 bases short and J 2 bases short, with 10 bases between. CDR3 region: CASSFFGGQETQYF. The CDR3, as DNA: TGTGCCAGCAGCTTCTTTGGGGGGCAAGAGACCCAGTACTTC. Full variable domain (remainder filled in from reference TRBV5-5 and TRBJ2-5): DAGVTQSPTHLIKTRGQQVTLRCSPISGHKSVSWYQQVLGQGPQFIFQYYEKEERGRGNFPDRFSARQFPNYSSELNVNALLLGDSALYLCASSFFGGQETQYFGPGTRLLVL.

The chain links TRBV7-2 to TRBJ2-1; 10 bases align to TRBD2. Germline V gives CDR1 SGHTA, CDR2 FQGNSA. J lost 12 bases, V lost 4 bases, and 18 bases had no gene match. This CDR3 comprises 17 residues. The CDR3 coding sequence is TGTGCCAGCAGCTCCCGGCTCGGGGCTAGCGGGAGAGTAGGGCAGTTCTTC. Protein product: CASSSRLGASGRVGQFF. The full variable domain, with the rest looked up from reference TRBV7-2 and TRBJ2-1, is GAGVSQSPSNKVTEKGKDVELRCDPISGHTALYWYRQSLGQGLEFLIYFQGNSAPDKSGLPSDRFSAERTGGSVSTLTIQRTQQEDSAVYLCASSSRLGASGRVGQFFGPGTRLTVL.

This chain links TRBV29-1 with TRBJ1-2; the D gene is possibly TRBD1 (6 bases). The CDR3 totals 13 residues. Trimming left V 3 bases short and J 7 bases short, with 15 bases between. CDR1 is SQVTM, CDR2 ANQGSEA, per germline. DNA for the CDR3: TGCAGCGTTGAGATCACGGGGGGCGGTGGCTACACCTTC. Translation gives CSVEITGGGGYTF.

A few counts support this clone. V gene TRBV4-2 combines with J gene TRBJ1-2, with D perhaps TRBD1 (6 bases). This CDR3 region has 16 residues. Trimming cost V 0 bases and J 6 bases, with 17 bases left between them. Germline CDR1 reads LGHNA; CDR2 reads YNFKEQ. CDR3 residues: CASSQDMGSGAHGYTF. The CDR3 DNA follows: TGTGCCAGCAGCCAAGATATGGGTTCAGGGGCTCATGGCTACACCTTC.

The V and J genes are TRBV6-2 or TRBV6-3 and TRBJ1-6; TRBD1 might be the D (5 bases). Germline-derived CDR1 and CDR2 are MNHEY and SVGEGT. The germline V and J ends were trimmed by 8 bases and 4 bases, with 12 bases remaining between them. The CDR3 length is 14 residues. The CDR3 loop reads CASCLGGYNSPLHF. In nucleotides, the CDR3 is TGTGCCAGCTGCCTCGGGGGATATAATTCACCCCTCCACTTT.

This chain uses TRBV6-5 with TRBJ1-2; TRBD1 might be the D (5 bases). Germline loops: CDR1 MNHEY, CDR2 SVGAGI. Deletions cut 0 bases from V and 0 bases from J, with 8 bases between. This CDR3 comprises 15 residues. Here the CDR3 reads CASSYSDRANYGYTF. Written as DNA, the CDR3 is TGTGCCAGCAGTTACTCTGACAGAGCTAACTATGGCTACACCTTC.

V is TRBV5-1 and J is TRBJ2-7; 12 positions agree with TRBD2. This CDR3 is 15 amino acids long. Losses at the gene ends were 0 bases for V and 6 bases for J; bases not matched to a gene: 4. From germline, CDR1 is SGHRS and CDR2 YFSETQ. CDR3 residues: CASSLATSGRSEQYF. The CDR3 DNA sequence: TGCGCCAGCAGCTTGGCCACTAGCGGGAGGAGCGAGCAGTACTTC.

CDR3 nucleotides: TGTGCCAGCAGTTTGCAGGGGGCCTACAATGAGCAGTTCTTC. This translates into CASSLQGAYNEQFF. The chain employs TRBV6-2 or TRBV6-3 and TRBJ2-1, with 7 nucleotides matching TRBD1. V was pared by 4 bases and J by 2 bases, with 2 bases of the junction left unmatched. The V gene's germline CDR1 is MNHEY and CDR2 SVGEGT. The CDR3 consists of 14 residues.

This clone was seen a handful of times. The V call is TRBV12-5, the J call TRBJ1-1; a possible D gene is TRBD1 (5 bases). CDR1 is LGHNT, CDR2 FRNRAP, per germline. V lost 6 bases, J lost 5 bases, and 13 bases lay in between. The CDR3 loop spans 13 amino acids. CDR3 sequence (DNA): TGTGCTAGTGGCCCCGGGGCGGGAACTGAAGCTTTCTTT. This sequence encodes CASGPGAGTEAFF.

The rearrangement joins TRBV6-4 to TRBJ1-2, with 7 bases matching TRBD1. Trimming cost V 4 bases and J 4 bases; bases outside gene matches: 0. In germline, CDR1 is MRHNA, CDR2 SNTAGT. The CDR3 consists of 12 residues. CDR3: CASSGDSYGYTF. The CDR3, as DNA: TGTGCCAGCAGTGGGGACAGCTATGGCTACACCTTC.

In nucleotides, the CDR3 is TGTGCCAGCAGCTCCCCTCCCGGGAACACTGAAGCTTTCTTT. Protein product: CASSSPPGNTEAFF. The chain uses TRBV5-4 and TRBJ1-1; D remains ambiguous. The V gene lost 3 bases and the J gene lost 1 base, with 10 bases spanning the gap. Germline V gene sequence: CDR1 SGHNT, CDR2 YYREEE (reference sequence). The CDR3 length is 14 residues.